The clone carrying this T cell receptor beta chain was seen a handful of times. What it binds is not known. These data belong to a study of cytomegalovirus exposure and HLA in healthy donors. Study-wide findings and caveats: An apparent linkage of common viral pathogens to several of the most significant clusters emerged in a later analysis.

Primers: 60 Vbeta forward and 13 Jbeta reverse. Repertoires were generated with immunoSEQ multiplex PCR, while TCRdb's copy carries only in-frame clones and drops some. The repertoire has about 170,000 clones, around 73% of them found once; the top ten carry around 5%. This TCR came from a young woman in good health and CMV-seropositive. The sample was PBMCs.

CDR3 in DNA: TGTGCCAGCAGGGCTTGGGGGGGTTACGAGCAGTACTTC. Its translation: CASRAWGGYEQYF. The chain joins TRBV5-6 to TRBJ2-7; TRBD2 agrees at 7 bases. CDR1 SGHDT and CDR2 YYEEEE come from the germline V gene. CDR3 length equals 13 residues. Trimming took 5 bases from V and 4 from J; bases not matched to a gene: 6.